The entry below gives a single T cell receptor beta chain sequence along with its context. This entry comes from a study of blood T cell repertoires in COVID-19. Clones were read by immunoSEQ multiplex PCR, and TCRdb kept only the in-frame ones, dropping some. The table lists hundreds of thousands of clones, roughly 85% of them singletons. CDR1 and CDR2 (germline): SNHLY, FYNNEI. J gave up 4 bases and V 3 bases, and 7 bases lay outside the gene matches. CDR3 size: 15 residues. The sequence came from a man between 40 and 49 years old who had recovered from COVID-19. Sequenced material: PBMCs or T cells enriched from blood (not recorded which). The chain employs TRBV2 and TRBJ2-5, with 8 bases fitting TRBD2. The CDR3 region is CASSDGPLAGETQYF. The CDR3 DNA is TGTGCCAGCAGTGATGGCCCTCTAGCGGGAGAGACCCAGTACTTC.